The subject of this entry is one TCR beta chain. Original processing notes: Quantification of nucleated cells was approximated via reference gene primer amplification. The repertoire was sequenced with immunoSEQ multiplex PCR; TCRdb's copy has only in-frame clones and lacks some. V and J calls and clone size follow that table, whereas D and trimming were derived from the DNA. The sample carries about 260,000 clones, more than 70% recorded once. These data originate in a study of blood T cell repertoires in COVID-19. Background on the study: Spain, Italy and the United States supplied samples that represented acute and convalescent COVID-19.

The CDR3 is made up of 18 amino acids. V shed 4 bases and J 0 bases; nucleotides not matched to a gene: 9. Germline loops: CDR1 SGHTA, CDR2 FQGNSA. The chain couples TRBV7-2 to TRBJ2-2; 9 bases are a match to TRBD1. The receptor's source is a woman in her 30s with COVID-19, enrolled during active disease. The specimen sequenced was peripheral blood. CDR3 coding DNA: TGTGCCAGCAGCTCCCCAAACAGGGGGCCCGCGAACACCGGGGAGCTGTTTTTT. Protein sequence: CASSSPNRGPANTGELFF.